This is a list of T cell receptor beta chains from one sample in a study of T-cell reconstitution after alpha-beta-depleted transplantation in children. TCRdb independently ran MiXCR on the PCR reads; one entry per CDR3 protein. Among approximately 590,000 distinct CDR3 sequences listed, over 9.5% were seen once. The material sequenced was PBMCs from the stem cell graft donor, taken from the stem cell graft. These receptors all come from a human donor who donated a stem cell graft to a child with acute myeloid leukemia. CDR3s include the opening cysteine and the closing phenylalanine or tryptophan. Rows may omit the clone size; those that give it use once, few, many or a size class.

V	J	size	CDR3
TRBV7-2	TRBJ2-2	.	CASSPGQGANTGELFF
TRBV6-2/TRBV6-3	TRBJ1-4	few	CASTHPGQQNEKLFF
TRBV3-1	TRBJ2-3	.	CASSQDRWGTQYF
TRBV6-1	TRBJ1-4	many	CASRRDRANEKLFF
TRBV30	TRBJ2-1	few	CAWRRGFPPNNEQFF
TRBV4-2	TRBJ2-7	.	CASSQTPKGDEQYF
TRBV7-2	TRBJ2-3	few	CASSLVASPAGRDTQYF
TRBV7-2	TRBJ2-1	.	CASSAGQGSHKLDEQFF
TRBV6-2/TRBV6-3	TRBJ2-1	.	CASMSYSGRGGNNEQFF
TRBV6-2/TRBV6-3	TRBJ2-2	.	CATYLDAAVSPTLGELFF
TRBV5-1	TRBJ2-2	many	CASSLDGRLNTGELFF
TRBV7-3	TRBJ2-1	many	CASSLGGGRAIYNEQFF
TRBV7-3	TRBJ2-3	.	CASSLKGLAGGRKADTQYF
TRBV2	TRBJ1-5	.	CASSGTGASQPQHF
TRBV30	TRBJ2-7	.	CAWSLGQGSYEQYF
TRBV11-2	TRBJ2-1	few	CASSLRTGGRSVGSNEQFF
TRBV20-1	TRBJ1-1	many	CSARGSNTEAFF
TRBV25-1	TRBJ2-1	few	CASIGTSFHNEQFF
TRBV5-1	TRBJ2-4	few	CASSWNRDEGQYF
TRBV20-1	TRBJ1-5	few	CSAYTGAPNQPQHF
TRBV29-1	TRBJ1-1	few	CSVDIGSMNTEAFF
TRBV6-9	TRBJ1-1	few	CASSSRGVVDTEAFF
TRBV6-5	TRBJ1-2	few	CASKGGKGGYTF
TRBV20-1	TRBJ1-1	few	CSAPRGPEAFF
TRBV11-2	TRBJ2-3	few	CASSLGIGITDTQYF
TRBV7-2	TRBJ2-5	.	CASSPGSGSRAQYF
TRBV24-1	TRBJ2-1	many	CATSDFQGYNEQFF
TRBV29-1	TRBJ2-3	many	CSPSGKLTDTQYF
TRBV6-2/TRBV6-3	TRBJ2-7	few	CASSPRLAGKDEQYF
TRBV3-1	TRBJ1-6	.	CASEQGRNSPLHF
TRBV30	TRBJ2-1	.	CALVGGTNEQFF
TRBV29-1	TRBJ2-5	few	CSVRRETQYF
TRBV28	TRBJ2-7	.	CASSFGGAFYEQYF
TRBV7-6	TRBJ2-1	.	CASSLRAGSSYNEQFF
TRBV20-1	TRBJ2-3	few	CSGRDVFGTSGMTVEDTQYF
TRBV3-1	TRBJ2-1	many	CASSPPLRGASRNYEQFF
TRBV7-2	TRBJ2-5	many	CASSPGGQETQYF
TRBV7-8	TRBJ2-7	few	CASSLARSSGRPPSYEQYF
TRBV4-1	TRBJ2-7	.	CASSQSTGDAYEQYF
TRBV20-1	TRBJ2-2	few	CSAGSGTSTGELFF
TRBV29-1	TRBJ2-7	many	CSVEAPGVRSEQYF
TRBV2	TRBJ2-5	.	CASSVISGAETQYF
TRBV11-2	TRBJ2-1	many	CASRLAGGGYNEQFF
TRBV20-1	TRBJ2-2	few	CSASGLASTGELFF
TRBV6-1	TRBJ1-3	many	CASSILGQGRNTIYF
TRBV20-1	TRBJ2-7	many	CSARAGSYEQYF
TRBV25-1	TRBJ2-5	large	CASSERGHQETQYF
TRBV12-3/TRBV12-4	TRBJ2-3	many	CASSLRAGGGTDTQYF
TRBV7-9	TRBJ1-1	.	CASSLASKNTEAFF
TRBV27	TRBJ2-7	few	CASSLLREPHEQYF
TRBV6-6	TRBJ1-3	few	CASREDPGNTIYF
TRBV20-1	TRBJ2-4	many	CSAGGALAGVGKNIQYF